One and the same sample provided the 5 T cell receptor beta chains below, sequenced in a study of T cell changes during pregnancy in multiple sclerosis. Clones were sequenced by immunoSEQ multiplex PCR, and TCRdb holds only the in-frame ones, with some missing. In the table there are about 56,000 clones, approximately 87% of which are singletons. The sequenced sample was peripheral blood from another person, used as feeder cells. Receptors originate from a human donor whose cells served as feeder cells for cultures in a pregnancy study.

This clone appeared a single time. The chain links TRBV10-3 to TRBJ1-6; 8 nucleotides align to TRBD1. Per the germline V gene, CDR1 is ENHRY and CDR2 is SYGVKD. The junction had 4 bases not matched to a gene; V was cut back by 7 bases and J by 8 bases. CDR3 length: 13 amino acids. CDR3 sequence reads: CAIMETGDSPLHF. Here the CDR3 DNA reads TGTGCCATCATGGAGACAGGGGATTCACCCCTCCACTTT.

This chain connects TRBV9 to TRBJ2-5, with D perhaps given as TRBD1 or TRBD2 (5 bases each). V was cut by 0 bases and J by 0 bases, with 9 bases left in between. The CDR3 is 15 residues long. CDR1 is SGDLS, CDR2 YYNGEE, per germline. Here the CDR3 reads CASSVAGGYQETQYF. In DNA form, the CDR3 reads TGTGCCAGCAGCGTAGCTGGGGGATACCAAGAGACCCAGTACTTC.

The gene calls are TRBV30 and TRBJ1-1; D is ambiguous. The CDR3 runs 12 residues. V was clipped by 5 bases and J by 1 base, with 8 bases between them. CDR1 and CDR2 (germline): GTSNPN, SVGIG (reference sequence). The CDR3 DNA follows: TGTGCCTGGTCTGAGCAGAACACTGAAGCTTTCTTT. Protein: CAWSEQNTEAFF.

The chain joins TRBV2 to TRBJ1-1; D gene ambiguous. Per germline, CDR1 SNHLY and CDR2 FYNNEI. CDR3 length: 14 amino acids. V gave up 4 bases and J gave up 1 base, with 10 bases separating them. CDR3 DNA: TGTGCCAGCAGTGGGACCCTCAGGAACACTGAAGCTTTCTTT. It translates to CASSGTLRNTEAFF.

The chain joins TRBV11-2 to TRBJ1-2; 7 bases fit TRBD1. Germline CDR1 SGHAT, CDR2 FQNNGV. CDR3 size: 15 residues. V gave up 5 bases and J gave up 8 bases; unmatched junction bases: 14. The CDR3: CASSPTGTAPRGYTF. CDR3 DNA: TGTGCCAGCAGCCCGACCGGGACAGCCCCTAGAGGCTACACCTTC.